These T cell receptor beta chains were read from a single sample in a study of blood T cell repertoires in COVID-19. Repertoires were generated with immunoSEQ multiplex PCR, while TCRdb's copy carries only in-frame clones and drops some. The sample shows about 100,000 clones, about 91% of them seen only once. Sequencing was carried out using peripheral blood. The origin of the receptors is a man over 45 with active or convalescent COVID-19. The CDR3 runs from the conserved cysteine through the conserved F or W. A D gene is named only where the DNA matches it firmly. Only some rows state a clone size, as once, few, many or a class for expanded clones.

d_call: TRBD1
v_call: TRBV3-1/TRBV3-2
cdr3_length: 15
clone_size: NA
j_call: TRBJ1-6
cdr3_aa: CASSQPGQTNSPLHF
cdr3_nt: TGTGCCAGCAGCCAACCGGGACAGACGAATTCACCCCTCCACTTT

d_call: TRBD1
v_call: TRBV19
cdr3_length: 16
clone_size: NA
j_call: TRBJ1-2
cdr3_aa: CASSRGPPGQGMGYTF
cdr3_nt: TGTGCCAGTAGTAGGGGCCCACCGGGACAGGGGATGGGCTACACCTTC

d_call: NA
v_call: TRBV7-8
cdr3_length: 15
clone_size: once
j_call: TRBJ2-2
cdr3_aa: CASNSGGLNTGELFF
cdr3_nt: TGTGCCAGCAACTCCGGCGGGCTCAACACCGGGGAGCTGTTTTTT

d_call: TRBD1
v_call: TRBV19
cdr3_length: 15
clone_size: NA
j_call: TRBJ1-3
cdr3_aa: CASGAGDSSGNTIYF
cdr3_nt: TGTGCCAGTGGGGCAGGGGACAGCTCTGGAAACACCATATATTTT

d_call: TRBD2
v_call: TRBV5-1
cdr3_length: 17
clone_size: once
j_call: TRBJ2-3
cdr3_aa: CASSLALLAGGTDTQYF
cdr3_nt: TGCGCCAGCAGCTTGGCCTTACTAGCGGGAGGCACAGATACGCAGTATTTT

d_call: TRBD2
v_call: TRBV11-2
cdr3_length: 15
clone_size: once
j_call: TRBJ2-7
cdr3_aa: CASSRTGTRGDEQYF
cdr3_nt: TGTGCCAGCAGCCGTACCGGGACTAGGGGCGACGAGCAGTACTTC

d_call: TRBD2
v_call: TRBV18
cdr3_length: 17
clone_size: NA
j_call: TRBJ2-5
cdr3_aa: CASSPGLAERLGETQYF
cdr3_nt: TGTGCCAGCTCCCCAGGACTAGCGGAGAGGCTAGGGGAGACCCAGTACTTC

d_call: NA
v_call: TRBV6-2/TRBV6-3
cdr3_length: 15
clone_size: NA
j_call: TRBJ2-7
cdr3_aa: CASSSLADWFGGQYF
cdr3_nt: TGTGCCAGCAGTTCCCTCGCTGACTGGTTCGGGGGGCAGTACTTC

d_call: NA
v_call: TRBV5-1
cdr3_length: 15
clone_size: NA
j_call: TRBJ1-3
cdr3_aa: CASSVSGRWENTIYF
cdr3_nt: TGCGCCAGCAGCGTATCAGGACGGTGGGAGAACACCATATATTTT

d_call: TRBD2
v_call: TRBV5-5
cdr3_length: 15
clone_size: NA
j_call: TRBJ2-3
cdr3_aa: CASSLQREVTDTQYF
cdr3_nt: TGTGCCAGCAGCTTGCAGCGGGAAGTCACAGATACGCAGTATTTT

d_call: TRBD1
v_call: TRBV6-6
cdr3_length: 15
clone_size: NA
j_call: TRBJ1-1
cdr3_aa: CASSMGTGAGSEAFF
cdr3_nt: TGTGCCAGCAGCATGGGGACAGGGGCGGGTTCTGAAGCTTTCTTT

d_call: NA
v_call: TRBV6-5
cdr3_length: 14
clone_size: NA
j_call: TRBJ2-7
cdr3_aa: CASSYSRTAYEQYF
cdr3_nt: TGTGCCAGCAGTTACTCGAGGACAGCATACGAGCAGTACTTC

d_call: NA
v_call: TRBV18
cdr3_length: 14
clone_size: once
j_call: TRBJ1-2
cdr3_aa: CASSIGSGNYGYTF
cdr3_nt: TGTGCCAGCTCAATTGGCTCTGGTAACTATGGCTACACCTTC

d_call: TRBD2
v_call: TRBV27
cdr3_length: 18
clone_size: few
j_call: TRBJ2-3
cdr3_aa: CASSVDQGLAGGTDTQYF
cdr3_nt: TGTGCCAGCAGCGTCGATCAGGGACTAGCCGGTGGCACAGATACGCAGTATTTT

d_call: NA
v_call: TRBV6-2/TRBV6-3
cdr3_length: 13
clone_size: once
j_call: TRBJ1-1
cdr3_aa: CASSTGRDTEAFF
cdr3_nt: TGTGCCAGCAGTACAGGGAGGGACACTGAAGCTTTCTTT

d_call: NA
v_call: TRBV5-4
cdr3_length: 15
clone_size: NA
j_call: TRBJ2-7
cdr3_aa: CASSLDSQLAGRSYF
cdr3_nt: TGTGCCAGCAGCTTGGATTCCCAACTAGCAGGAAGGTCGTACTTC

d_call: TRBD2
v_call: TRBV5-6
cdr3_length: 13
clone_size: NA
j_call: TRBJ2-1
cdr3_aa: CASSLTSGNEQFF
cdr3_nt: TGTGCCAGCAGCTTAACTAGCGGAAATGAGCAGTTCTTC